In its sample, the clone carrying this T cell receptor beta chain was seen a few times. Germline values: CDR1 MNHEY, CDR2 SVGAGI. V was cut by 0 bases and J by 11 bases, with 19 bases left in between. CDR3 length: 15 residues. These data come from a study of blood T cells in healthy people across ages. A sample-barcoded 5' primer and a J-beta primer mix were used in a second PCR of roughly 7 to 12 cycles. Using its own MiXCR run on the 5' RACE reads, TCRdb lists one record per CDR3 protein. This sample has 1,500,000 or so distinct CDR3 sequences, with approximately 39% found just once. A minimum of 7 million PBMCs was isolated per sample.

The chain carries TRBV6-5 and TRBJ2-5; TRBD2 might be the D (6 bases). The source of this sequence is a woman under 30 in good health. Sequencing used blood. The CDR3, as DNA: TGTGCCAGCAGTTACTCGCAGCTCCAAACGGGGGAGCAGTACTTC. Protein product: CASSYSQLQTGEQYF.